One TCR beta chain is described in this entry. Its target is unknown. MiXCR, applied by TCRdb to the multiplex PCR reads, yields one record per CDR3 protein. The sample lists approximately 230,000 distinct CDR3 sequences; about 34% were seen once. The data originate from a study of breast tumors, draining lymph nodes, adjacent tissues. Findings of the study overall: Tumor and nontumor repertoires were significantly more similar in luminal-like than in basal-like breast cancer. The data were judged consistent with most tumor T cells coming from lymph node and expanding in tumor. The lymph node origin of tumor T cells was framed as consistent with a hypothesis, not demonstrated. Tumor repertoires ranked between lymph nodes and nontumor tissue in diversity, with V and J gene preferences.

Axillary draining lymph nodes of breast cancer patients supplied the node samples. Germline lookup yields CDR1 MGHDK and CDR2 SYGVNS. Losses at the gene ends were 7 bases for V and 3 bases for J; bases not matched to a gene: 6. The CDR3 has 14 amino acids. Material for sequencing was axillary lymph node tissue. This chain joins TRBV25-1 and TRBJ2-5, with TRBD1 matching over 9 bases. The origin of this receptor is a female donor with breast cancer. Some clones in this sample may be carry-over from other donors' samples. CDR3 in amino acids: CASTRGQGKETQYF. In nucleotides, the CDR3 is TGTGCCAGCACCCGCGGACAGGGGAAAGAGACCCAGTACTTC.